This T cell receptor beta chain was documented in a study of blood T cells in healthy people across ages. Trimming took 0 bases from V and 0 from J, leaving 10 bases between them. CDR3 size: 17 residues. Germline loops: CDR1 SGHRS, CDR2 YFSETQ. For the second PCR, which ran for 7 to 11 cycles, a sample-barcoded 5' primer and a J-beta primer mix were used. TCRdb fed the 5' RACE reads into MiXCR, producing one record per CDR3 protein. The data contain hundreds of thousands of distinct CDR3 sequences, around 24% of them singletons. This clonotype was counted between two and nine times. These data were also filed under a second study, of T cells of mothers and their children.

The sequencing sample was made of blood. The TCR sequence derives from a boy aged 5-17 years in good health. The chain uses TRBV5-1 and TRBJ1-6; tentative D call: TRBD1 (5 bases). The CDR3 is CASSLEQASSYNSPLHF. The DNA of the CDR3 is TGCGCCAGCAGCTTGGAACAGGCGAGCTCCTATAATTCACCCCTCCACTTT. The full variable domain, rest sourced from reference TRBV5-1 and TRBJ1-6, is KAGVTQTPRYLIKTRGQQVTLSCSPISGHRSVSWYQQTPGQGLQFLFEYFSETQRNKGNFPGRFSGRQFSNSRSEMNVSTLELGDSALYLCASSLEQASSYNSPLHFGNGTRLTVT.